The rows below give T cell receptor beta chains drawn from one sample of a study of blood T cells in healthy people across ages. Via MiXCR, TCRdb re-called the 5' RACE reads, giving one row per CDR3 protein. The table shows about 1.1 million distinct CDR3 sequences, with 30% to 40% occurring only once. Sequencing was carried out using blood. These receptors originate from a man between 18 and 35 years old in good health. CDR3s include the opening cysteine and the closing phenylalanine or tryptophan. A D gene is named only where the DNA matches it firmly. Not all rows give a size; the values are once, few, many and, for expanded clones, a class.

v_call,d_call,j_call,clone_size,cdr3_aa,cdr3_nt
TRBV12-3/TRBV12-4,TRBD1,TRBJ1-5,NA,CASSFADRGNQPQHF,TGTGCCAGCAGTTTCGCGGACAGGGGCAATCAGCCCCAGCATTTT
TRBV20-1,TRBD1,TRBJ1-1,NA,CSATITGDTEAFF,TGCAGTGCTACTATAACAGGGGACACTGAAGCTTTCTTT
TRBV27,NA,TRBJ1-5,NA,CASSPGMNSNQPQHF,TGTGCCAGCAGCCCAGGTATGAATAGCAATCAGCCCCAGCATTTT
TRBV20-1,NA,TRBJ1-5,NA,CSASRGSRGQPQHF,TGCAGTGCTAGTCGGGGATCGAGGGGTCAGCCCCAGCATTTT
TRBV5-1,NA,TRBJ2-3,NA,CASSWAGTRLVTSTDTQYF,TGCGCCAGCAGCTGGGCCGGGACTCGACTCGTCACTAGCACAGATACGCAGTATTTT
TRBV5-1,NA,TRBJ2-1,NA,CASSQDGNSYNEQFF,TGCGCCAGCAGCCAGGACGGAAACTCCTACAATGAGCAGTTCTTC
TRBV12-3/TRBV12-4,NA,TRBJ1-1,NA,CASSLSGSEAFF,TGTGCCAGCAGTTTGTCAGGCTCCGAAGCTTTCTTT
TRBV5-4,NA,TRBJ2-3,NA,CASSLARGPAKSTDTQYF,TGTGCCAGCAGCTTGGCCAGGGGACCTGCCAAAAGCACAGATACGCAGTATTTT
TRBV12-3/TRBV12-4,NA,TRBJ1-2,few,CASSLQTSYYGYTF,TGTGCCAGCAGTTTACAGACATCTTACTATGGCTACACCTTC
TRBV5-1,TRBD1,TRBJ1-2,NA,CASSSKTGTGGYGYTF,TGCGCCAGCAGCAGTAAAACCGGGACAGGGGGCTATGGCTACACCTTC
TRBV18,TRBD1,TRBJ2-1,few,CASSPNRGYNEQFF,TGTGCCAGCTCACCAAACAGGGGCTACAATGAGCAGTTCTTC
TRBV6-5,TRBD1,TRBJ1-2,NA,CASSRPGQGPFYGYTF,TGTGCCAGCAGTCGTCCGGGACAGGGACCATTCTATGGCTACACCTTC
TRBV4-2,NA,TRBJ2-1,NA,CASSQEGSSRGAGAYNEQFF,TGTGCCAGCAGCCAAGAGGGATCCTCGAGGGGTGCTGGTGCTTACAATGAGCAGTTCTTC
TRBV9,TRBD1,TRBJ1-5,NA,CASSEGAFNQPQHF,TGTGCCAGCAGCGAGGGGGCCTTCAATCAGCCCCAGCATTTT
TRBV4-3,TRBD1,TRBJ2-1,NA,CASSQGTGYPQETQFF,TGCGCCAGCAGCCAAGGGACAGGCTATCCTCAAGAGACCCAGTTCTTC
TRBV20-1,NA,TRBJ1-2,NA,CSAEGVGGSDYGYTF,TGCAGTGCTGAAGGGGTGGGGGGTTCTGACTATGGCTACACCTTC
TRBV30,NA,TRBJ1-1,once,CACLAGAVAFF,TGTGCCTGCCTGGCAGGGGCAGTGGCTTTCTTT
TRBV12-3/TRBV12-4,TRBD1,TRBJ1-1,NA,CASSFGTGLYTVEAFF,TGTGCCAGCAGTTTCGGGACAGGGCTGTACACCGTTGAAGCTTTCTTT
TRBV12-3/TRBV12-4,NA,TRBJ1-6,NA,CASSLGAANSPLHF,TGTGCCAGCAGTTTAGGGGCGGCAAATTCACCCCTCCACTTT
TRBV12-3/TRBV12-4,TRBD2,TRBJ2-5,NA,CASSSPGSGGLENEQYF,TGTGCCAGCAGTTCCCCGGGTAGCGGGGGGCTAGAAAATGAGCAGTACTTC
TRBV12-3/TRBV12-4,NA,TRBJ1-6,NA,CASSLPLTGMSNSPLHF,TGTGCCAGCAGTTTACCCCTTACAGGGATGAGTAATTCACCCCTCCACTTT
TRBV30,NA,TRBJ1-6,NA,CAWSVHRGNNSPLHF,TGTGCCTGGAGTGTACACCGGGGGAATAATTCACCCCTCCACTTT
TRBV20-1,TRBD1,TRBJ1-4,few,CSARDRVGATNEKLFF,TGCAGTGCGAGGGACAGGGTGGGCGCAACTAATGAAAAACTGTTTTTT
TRBV29-1,NA,TRBJ1-1,few,CSVADVNTEAFF,TGCAGCGTGGCCGACGTGAACACTGAAGCTTTCTTT
TRBV9,TRBD2,TRBJ2-1,few,CASSVAGGLYNEQFF,TGTGCCAGCAGCGTAGCGGGGGGGCTCTACAATGAGCAGTTCTTC
TRBV20-1,NA,TRBJ1-5,once,CSARATYNQPQHF,TGCAGTGCTAGGGCGACATACAATCAGCCCCAGCATTTT
TRBV7-7,TRBD1,TRBJ2-3,NA,CASSPERTGITDTQYF,TGTGCCAGCAGCCCGGAGAGGACAGGGATCACAGATACGCAGTATTTT
TRBV9,NA,TRBJ1-2,few,CASSAGGIYGYTF,TGTGCCAGCAGCGCCGGGGGGATCTATGGCTACACCTTC
TRBV4-3,TRBD2,TRBJ2-7,NA,CASSQEASGGSYEQYF,TGCGCCAGCAGCCAAGAGGCTAGCGGGGGGTCCTACGAGCAGTACTTC
TRBV15,NA,TRBJ2-3,NA,CATSYLAGGTDTQYF,TGTGCCACCAGTTACCTAGCTGGGGGGACAGATACGCAGTATTTT
TRBV12-3/TRBV12-4,NA,TRBJ2-5,NA,CASSVGGLHRTQYF,TGTGCCAGCAGTGTAGGGGGACTCCACAGGACCCAGTACTTC
TRBV12-3/TRBV12-4,NA,TRBJ2-5,NA,CASSPSLQGVQETQYF,TGTGCCAGCAGCCCCAGTCTCCAGGGTGTTCAAGAGACCCAGTACTTC
TRBV2,NA,TRBJ1-1,few,CASSDAGAVGTEAFF,TGTGCCAGCAGTGACGCGGGTGCGGTGGGCACTGAAGCTTTCTTT
TRBV7-2,NA,TRBJ2-3,many,CASSTQTGPDTQYF,TGTGCCAGCAGCACCCAGACAGGACCAGATACGCAGTATTTT
TRBV20-1,TRBD1,TRBJ1-6,NA,CSARGAGGRRDNSPLHF,TGCAGTGCTAGGGGGGCAGGGGGCCGGAGGGATAATTCACCCCTCCACTTT